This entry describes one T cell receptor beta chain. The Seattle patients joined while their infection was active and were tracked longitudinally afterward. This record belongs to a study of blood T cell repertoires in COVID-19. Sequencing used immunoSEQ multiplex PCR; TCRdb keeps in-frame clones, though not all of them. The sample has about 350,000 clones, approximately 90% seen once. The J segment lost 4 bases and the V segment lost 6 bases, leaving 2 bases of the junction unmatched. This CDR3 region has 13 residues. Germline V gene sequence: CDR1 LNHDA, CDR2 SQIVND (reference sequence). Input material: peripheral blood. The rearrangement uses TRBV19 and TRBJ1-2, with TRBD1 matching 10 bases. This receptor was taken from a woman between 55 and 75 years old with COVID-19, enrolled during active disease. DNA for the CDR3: TGTGCCAGTAGGGGACAGGGGTTCTATGGCTACACCTTC. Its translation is CASRGQGFYGYTF.